The rows below give T cell receptor beta chains drawn from one sample of a study of blood T cell repertoires in COVID-19. The method was immunoSEQ multiplex PCR; TCRdb's version includes in-frame clones alone and lacks a portion of them. The top ten hold under 3% of the sample, which has 200,000 to 300,000 clones, 75% to 95% seen once. Sequencing was done on a sample of peripheral blood. The source of these receptors is a person under 35 with COVID-19, enrolled during active disease. Both conserved end residues are part of each CDR3. A D gene is named only where the DNA matches it firmly. Only some rows state a clone size, as once, few, many or a class for expanded clones.

>TRBJ2-2|NA|TRBD2|TRBV4-3
TGCGCCAGCAGCCAACTAGCGGACACCGGGGAGCTGTTTTTT
CASSQLADTGELFF
>TRBJ2-7|NA|TRBD1|TRBV19
TGTGCCAGTAGTAATCTCCCGGGACAGGGGGGCTACGAGCAGTACTTC
CASSNLPGQGGYEQYF
>TRBJ2-2|NA|NA|TRBV12-5
TGTGCTAGTACCAGGGACACCGGGGAGCTGTTTTTT
CASTRDTGELFF
>TRBJ2-7|NA|TRBD2|TRBV2
TGTGCCAGCAGGGGACTAGCGGACTACGAGCAGTACTTC
CASRGLADYEQYF
>TRBJ1-1|NA|NA|TRBV19
TGTGCCAGTAGTATAGAGGGAGGCGGCGGTTTCTTT
CASSIEGGGGFF
>TRBJ2-7|NA|TRBD1|TRBV5-6
TGTGCCAGCAGCTTTGGGACAGGGGTCTACGAGCAGTACTTC
CASSFGTGVYEQYF
>TRBJ2-1|NA|TRBD2|TRBV4-1
TGCGCCAGCAGCCAGCCTACTAGCGGGAGCGGATACAATGAGCAGTTCTTC
CASSQPTSGSGYNEQFF
>TRBJ2-7|once|NA|TRBV5-1
TGCGCCAGCAGCCCCGCATGCTGGGCCCAGCGGATGTACGAGCAGTACTTC
CASSPACWAQRMYEQYF
>TRBJ2-2|NA|NA|TRBV28
TGTGCCAGCAGTTTAATTCTGGGGCTCCAGAACACCGGGGAGCTGTTTTTT
CASSLILGLQNTGELFF
>TRBJ1-5|once|NA|TRBV2
TGTGCCGTCGGGGGGGTGAGCAATCAGCCCCAGCATTTT
CAVGGVSNQPQHF
>TRBJ2-7|once|TRBD1|TRBV4-1
TGCGCCAGCAGCCAAGAAAGCGGACAGGGGTACGAGCAGTACTTC
CASSQESGQGYEQYF
>TRBJ2-7|NA|NA|TRBV4-2
TGTGCCAGCAGCCAGGTGGGGGCATCCCACGAGCAGTACTTC
CASSQVGASHEQYF
>TRBJ1-2|few|TRBD1|TRBV3-1/TRBV3-2
TGTGCCAGCAGGGACAGGGGTTATGGCTACACCTTC
CASRDRGYGYTF
>TRBJ2-1|NA|NA|TRBV20-1
TGCAGTGCAGCCCGGTACAATGAGCAGTTCTTC
CSAARYNEQFF
>TRBJ1-5|NA|TRBD1|TRBV6-6
TGTGCCAGAGCAGGGGGAAGAGCAAGCAATCAGCCCCAGCATTTT
CARAGGRASNQPQHF
>TRBJ2-5|NA|TRBD2|TRBV7-2
TGTGCCAGCAGTAAGACTAGCGGGGAGGGAGAGACCCAGTACTTC
CASSKTSGEGETQYF
>TRBJ2-5|NA|NA|TRBV15
TGTGCCACCAGCAGCCCGACGGGTGATTCCTTAGAGACCCAGTACTTC
CATSSPTGDSLETQYF
>TRBJ2-1|NA|TRBD2|TRBV7-2
TGTGCCAGCAGCTTTAGACTAGCGGCTGATGAGCAGTTCTTC
CASSFRLAADEQFF
>TRBJ2-7|NA|NA|TRBV14
TGTGCCAGCAGCCCCAGGGCTACCTACGAGCAGTACTTC
CASSPRATYEQYF
>TRBJ1-5|NA|TRBD1|TRBV2
TGTGCCAGCAGCACTCCCGGGGACAGGGCGAGTTTCAATCAGCCCCAGCATTTT
CASSTPGDRASFNQPQHF
>TRBJ1-2|NA|NA|TRBV27
TGTGCCAGCAGTTTATCGGCGGGGGCGTTGGATGGCTACACCTTC
CASSLSAGALDGYTF
>TRBJ1-1|NA|NA|TRBV19
TGTGCCAGTAGTATAGAGGGCAGGGGCACTGAAGCTTTCTTT
CASSIEGRGTEAFF
>TRBJ2-1|NA|NA|TRBV6-5
TGTGCCAGCACCTCCCGGACAGACAATGAGCAGTTCTTC
CASTSRTDNEQFF
>TRBJ2-3|NA|NA|TRBV24-1
TGTGCCACCAGTGATGGGCCTTTCGACACAGATACGCAGTATTTT
CATSDGPFDTDTQYF
>TRBJ2-6|NA|TRBD1|TRBV27
TGTGCCAGCGGAAACCGGGACAGGGGACCAGGGGCCAACGTCCTGACTTTC
CASGNRDRGPGANVLTF
>TRBJ1-2|NA|TRBD1|TRBV29-1
TGCAGCGTTGACGGACAGGACCTAAGGGGCTACACCTTC
CSVDGQDLRGYTF
>TRBJ1-6|NA|NA|TRBV4-2
TGTGCCAGCAGCCAAGATCTACTAAATTCACCCCTCCACTTT
CASSQDLLNSPLHF
>TRBJ2-1|NA|TRBD2|TRBV7-9
TGTGCCAGCAGCTTAGTGACTAGCGGGAACAATGAGCAGTTCTTC
CASSLVTSGNNEQFF
>TRBJ2-3|NA|TRBD2|TRBV19
TGTGCCAGTAGACACCTAGCGGGAGGGCCCGGGCAAGATACGCAGTATTTT
CASRHLAGGPGQDTQYF